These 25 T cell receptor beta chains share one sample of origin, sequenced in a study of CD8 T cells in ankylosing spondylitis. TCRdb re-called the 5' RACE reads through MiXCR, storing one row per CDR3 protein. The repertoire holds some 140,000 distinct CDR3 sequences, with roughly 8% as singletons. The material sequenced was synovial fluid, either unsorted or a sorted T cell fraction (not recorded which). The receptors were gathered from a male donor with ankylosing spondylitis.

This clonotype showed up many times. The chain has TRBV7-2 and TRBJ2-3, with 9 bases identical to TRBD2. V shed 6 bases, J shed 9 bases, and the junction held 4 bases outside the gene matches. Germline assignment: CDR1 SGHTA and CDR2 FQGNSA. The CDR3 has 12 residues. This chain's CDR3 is CASRNLAGTQYF. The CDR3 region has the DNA TGTGCCAGCAGGAATCTAGCGGGGACGCAGTATTTT. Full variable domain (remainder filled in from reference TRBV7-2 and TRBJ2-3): GAGVSQSPSNKVTEKGKDVELRCDPISGHTALYWYRQSLGQGLEFLIYFQGNSAPDKSGLPSDRFSAERTGGSVSTLTIQRTQQEDSAVYLCASRNLAGTQYFGPGTRLTVL.

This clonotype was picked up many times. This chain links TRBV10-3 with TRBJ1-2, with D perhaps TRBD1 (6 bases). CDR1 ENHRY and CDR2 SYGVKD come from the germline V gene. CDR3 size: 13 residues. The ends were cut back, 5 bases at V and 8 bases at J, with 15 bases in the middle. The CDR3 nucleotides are TGTGCCATCAGTAGAAACAGGGAGGAGGGCTACACCTTC. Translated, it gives CAISRNREEGYTF.

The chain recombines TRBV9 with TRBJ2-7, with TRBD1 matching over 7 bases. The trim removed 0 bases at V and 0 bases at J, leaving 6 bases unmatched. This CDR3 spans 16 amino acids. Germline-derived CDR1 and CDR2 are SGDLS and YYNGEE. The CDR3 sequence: CASSVGEWDSSYEQYF. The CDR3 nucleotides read TGTGCCAGCAGCGTAGGTGAATGGGACAGCTCCTACGAGCAGTACTTC.

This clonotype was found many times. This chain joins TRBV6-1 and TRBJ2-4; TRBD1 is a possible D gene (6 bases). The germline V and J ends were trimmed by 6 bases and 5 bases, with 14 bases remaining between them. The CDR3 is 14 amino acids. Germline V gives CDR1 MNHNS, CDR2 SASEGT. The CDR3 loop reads CASRKDRIQNIQYF. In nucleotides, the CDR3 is TGTGCCAGCAGGAAAGACAGGATACAAAACATTCAGTACTTC.

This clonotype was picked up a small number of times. The CDR3 is CASSDRVSTDTQYF. The DNA of the CDR3 is TGTGCCAGCAGTGACAGGGTTAGCACAGATACGCAGTATTTT. This rearrangement joins TRBV27 to TRBJ2-3, with 7 bases aligning to TRBD1. The V and J ends lost 5 bases and 0 bases, in that order; junction bases with no gene match: 2. This CDR3 is built from 14 residues. Germline V gene sequence: CDR1 MNHEY, CDR2 SMNVEV (reference sequence).

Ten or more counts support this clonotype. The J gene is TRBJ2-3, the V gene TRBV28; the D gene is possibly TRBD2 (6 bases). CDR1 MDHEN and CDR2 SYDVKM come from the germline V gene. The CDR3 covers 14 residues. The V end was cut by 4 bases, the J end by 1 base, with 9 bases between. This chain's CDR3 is CASSSPGGTDTQYF. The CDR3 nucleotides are TGTGCCAGCAGTTCCCCGGGGGGCACAGATACGCAGTATTTT.

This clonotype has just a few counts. In DNA form, the CDR3 reads TGTGCCAGCAGGCTTGTGGAAGGTGAAGCTTTCTTT. Translation gives CASRLVEGEAFF. This sequence joins TRBV6-1 and TRBJ1-1; D uncertain. The germline gives CDR1 MNHNS, CDR2 SASEGT. Trimming removed 6 bases from V and 7 bases from J, with 12 bases in between. The CDR3 is 12 amino acids.

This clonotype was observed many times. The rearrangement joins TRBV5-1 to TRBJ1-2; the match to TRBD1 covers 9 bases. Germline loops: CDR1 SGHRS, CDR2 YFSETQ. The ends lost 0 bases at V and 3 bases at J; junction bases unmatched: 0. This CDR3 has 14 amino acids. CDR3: CASSLDRGHYGYTF. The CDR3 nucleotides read TGCGCCAGCAGCTTGGACAGGGGGCACTATGGCTACACCTTC. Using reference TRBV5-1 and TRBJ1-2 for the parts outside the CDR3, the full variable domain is KAGVTQTPRYLIKTRGQQVTLSCSPISGHRSVSWYQQTPGQGLQFLFEYFSETQRNKGNFPGRFSGRQFSNSRSEMNVSTLELGDSALYLCASSLDRGHYGYTFGSGTRLTVV.

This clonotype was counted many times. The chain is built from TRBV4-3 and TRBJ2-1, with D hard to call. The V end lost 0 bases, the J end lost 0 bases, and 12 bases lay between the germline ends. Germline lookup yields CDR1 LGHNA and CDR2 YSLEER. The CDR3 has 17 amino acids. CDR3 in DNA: TGCGCCAGCAGCCAAGAGGTAACCCCGAGCTCCTACAATGAGCAGTTCTTC. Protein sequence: CASSQEVTPSSYNEQFF.

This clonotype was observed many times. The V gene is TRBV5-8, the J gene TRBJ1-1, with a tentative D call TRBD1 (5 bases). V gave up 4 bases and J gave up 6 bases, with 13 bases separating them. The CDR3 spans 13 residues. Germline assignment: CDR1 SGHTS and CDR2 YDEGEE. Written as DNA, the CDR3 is TGTGCCAGCAGCCGTATGGGACCGCCTGAAGCTTTCTTT. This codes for CASSRMGPPEAFF.

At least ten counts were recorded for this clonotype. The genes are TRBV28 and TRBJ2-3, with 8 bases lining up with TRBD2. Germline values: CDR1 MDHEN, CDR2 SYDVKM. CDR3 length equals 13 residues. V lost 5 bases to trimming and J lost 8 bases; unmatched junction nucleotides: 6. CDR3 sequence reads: CASSPPGTSTQYF. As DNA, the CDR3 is TGTGCCAGCAGTCCACCCGGGACTAGTACGCAGTATTTT.

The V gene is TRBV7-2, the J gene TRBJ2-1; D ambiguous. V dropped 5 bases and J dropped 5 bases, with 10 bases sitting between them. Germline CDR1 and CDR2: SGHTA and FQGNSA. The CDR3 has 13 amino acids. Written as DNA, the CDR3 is TGTGCCAGCAGCCCGAGACGAGACAATGAGCAGTTCTTC. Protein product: CASSPRRDNEQFF.

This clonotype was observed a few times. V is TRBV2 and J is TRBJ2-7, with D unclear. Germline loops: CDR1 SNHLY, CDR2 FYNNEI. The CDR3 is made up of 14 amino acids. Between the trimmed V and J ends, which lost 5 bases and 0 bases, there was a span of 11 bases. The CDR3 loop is CASSFRGASYEQYF. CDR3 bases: TGTGCCAGCAGTTTTCGTGGCGCCTCCTACGAGCAGTACTTC.

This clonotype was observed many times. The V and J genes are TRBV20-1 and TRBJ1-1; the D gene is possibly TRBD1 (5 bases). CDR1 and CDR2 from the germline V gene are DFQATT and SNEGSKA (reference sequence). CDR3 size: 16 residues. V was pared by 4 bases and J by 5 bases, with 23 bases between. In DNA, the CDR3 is TGCAGTGCTAACGATGCTCGGGGCCGAGGAGTGACTGAAGCTTTCTTT. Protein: CSANDARGRGVTEAFF.

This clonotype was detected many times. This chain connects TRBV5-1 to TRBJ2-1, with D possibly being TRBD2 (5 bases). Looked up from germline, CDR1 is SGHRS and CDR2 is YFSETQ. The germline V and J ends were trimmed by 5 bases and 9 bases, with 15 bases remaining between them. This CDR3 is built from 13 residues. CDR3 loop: CASRNDWGVEQFF. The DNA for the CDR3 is TGCGCCAGCAGAAACGATTGGGGAGTTGAGCAGTTCTTC.

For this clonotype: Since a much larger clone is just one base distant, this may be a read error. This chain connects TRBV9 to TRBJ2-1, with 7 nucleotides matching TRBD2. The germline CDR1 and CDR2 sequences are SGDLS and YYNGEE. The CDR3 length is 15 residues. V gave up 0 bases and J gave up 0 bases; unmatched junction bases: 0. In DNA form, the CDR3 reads TGTGCCAGCAGCGTAGGGACTAGCTCCTACAATGAGCAGTTCTTC. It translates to CASSVGTSSYNEQFF.

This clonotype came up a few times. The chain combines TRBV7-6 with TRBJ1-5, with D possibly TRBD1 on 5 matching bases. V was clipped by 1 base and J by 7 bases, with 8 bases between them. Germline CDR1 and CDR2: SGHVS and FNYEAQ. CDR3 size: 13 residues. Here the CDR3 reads CASSLGQGQPQHF. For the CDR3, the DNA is TGTGCCAGCAGCTTAGGGCAGGGCCAGCCCCAGCATTTT.

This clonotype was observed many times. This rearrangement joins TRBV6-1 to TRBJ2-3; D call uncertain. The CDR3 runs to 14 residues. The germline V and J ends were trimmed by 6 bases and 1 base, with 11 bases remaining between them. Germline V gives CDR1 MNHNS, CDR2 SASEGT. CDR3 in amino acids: CASSVDLRTDTQYF. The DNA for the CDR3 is TGTGCCAGCAGCGTCGATCTTCGCACAGATACGCAGTATTTT.

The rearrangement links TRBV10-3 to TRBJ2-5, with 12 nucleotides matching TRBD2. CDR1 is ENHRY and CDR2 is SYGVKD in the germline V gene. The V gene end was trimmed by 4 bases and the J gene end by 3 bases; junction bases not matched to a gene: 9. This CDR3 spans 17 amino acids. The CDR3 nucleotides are TGTGCCATCAGTGGATCTAGCGGGAGGGGAATGGAAGAGACCCAGTACTTC. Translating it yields CAISGSSGRGMEETQYF.

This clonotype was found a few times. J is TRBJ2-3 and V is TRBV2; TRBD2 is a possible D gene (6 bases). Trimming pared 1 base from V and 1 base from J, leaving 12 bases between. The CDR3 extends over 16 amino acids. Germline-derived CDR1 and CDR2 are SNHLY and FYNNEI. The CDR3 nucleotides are TGTGCCAGCAGTGAAGAGTGGGAGGAGGGCACAGATACGCAGTATTTT. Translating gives CASSEEWEEGTDTQYF.

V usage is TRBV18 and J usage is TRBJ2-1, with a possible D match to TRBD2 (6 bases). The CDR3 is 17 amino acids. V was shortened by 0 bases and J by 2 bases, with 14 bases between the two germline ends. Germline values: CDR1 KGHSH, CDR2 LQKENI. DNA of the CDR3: TGTGCCAGCTCACCACCAATCGGAGGGGTGGCCTACAATGAGCAGTTCTTC. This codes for CASSPPIGGVAYNEQFF.

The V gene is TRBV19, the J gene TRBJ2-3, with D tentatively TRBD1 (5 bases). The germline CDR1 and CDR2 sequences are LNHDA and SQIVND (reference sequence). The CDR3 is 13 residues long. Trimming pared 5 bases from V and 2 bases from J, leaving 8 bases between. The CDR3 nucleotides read TGTGCCAGTAGTGTAGGGGTCACAGATACGCAGTATTTT. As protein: CASSVGVTDTQYF. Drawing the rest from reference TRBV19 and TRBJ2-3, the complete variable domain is DGGITQSPKYLFRKEGQNVTLSCEQNLNHDAMYWYRQDPGQGLRLIYYSQIVNDFQKGDIAEGYSVSREKKESFPLTVTSAQKNPTAFYLCASSVGVTDTQYFGPGTRLTVL.

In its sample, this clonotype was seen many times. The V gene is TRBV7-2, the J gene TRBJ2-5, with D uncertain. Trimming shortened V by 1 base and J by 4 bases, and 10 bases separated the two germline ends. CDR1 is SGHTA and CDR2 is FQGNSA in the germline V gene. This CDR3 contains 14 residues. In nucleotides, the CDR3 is TGTGCCAGCAGCTTAGGAGCTAGTAGAGAGACCCAGTACTTC. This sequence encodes CASSLGASRETQYF.

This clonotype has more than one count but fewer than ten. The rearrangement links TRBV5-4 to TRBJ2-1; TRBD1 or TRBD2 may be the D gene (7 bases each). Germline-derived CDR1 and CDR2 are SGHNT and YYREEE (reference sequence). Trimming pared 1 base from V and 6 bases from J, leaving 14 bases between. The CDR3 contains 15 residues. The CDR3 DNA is TGTGCCAGCAGCTTGAGCCAGGGGGGGTTCAATGAGCAGTTCTTC. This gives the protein CASSLSQGGFNEQFF.

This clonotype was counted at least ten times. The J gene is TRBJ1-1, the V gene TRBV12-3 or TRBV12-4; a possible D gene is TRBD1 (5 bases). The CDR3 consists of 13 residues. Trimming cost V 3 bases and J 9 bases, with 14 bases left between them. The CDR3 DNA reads TGTGCCAGCAGTTTGACAGTTGAGGGGAAAGCTTTCTTT. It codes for CASSLTVEGKAFF.